The source of this TCR beta chain is a study of Graves' ophthalmopathy and Graves' hyperthyroidism. Study-level findings and limits: Clonotypes were expanded in thyroid at above 0.001 frequency, and most also appeared in blood. As the model predicted ophthalmopathy progression, it achieved a sensitivity of nearly 71% and a specificity of about 72%.

Stable hyperthyroidism denotes an absence of ophthalmopathy throughout 18 months of follow-up. The trim removed 4 bases at V and 5 bases at J, leaving 11 bases unmatched. The CDR3 covers 15 residues. Germline-derived CDR1 and CDR2 are SGHRS and YFSETQ. This clonotype was seen ten or more times. Its cognate antigen is unknown. Beta-chain TCR CDR3 regions were amplified from RNA transcripts. First-round RT-PCR with HTBI primers preceded a second-round multiplex PCR. TCRdb processed the multiplex PCR reads anew with MiXCR; each CDR3 protein has one entry. This table holds a few hundred thousand distinct CDR3 sequences, about 18% found once.

The chain is built from TRBV5-1 and TRBJ2-5; 7 positions agree with TRBD2. Sequencing was done on a sample of peripheral blood. The sequence derives from an adult woman with stable Graves' hyperthyroidism. The CDR3 DNA follows: TGCGCCAGCAGCCCCTGGAACCGGGAGGTGGAGACCCAGTACTTC. Translation gives CASSPWNREVETQYF.